This entry lists 14 T cell receptor beta chains sequenced from one sample in a study of blood T cell repertoires in COVID-19. Profiling relied on immunoSEQ multiplex PCR, and the TCRdb table lists in-frame clones only, not all of them. The sample records 70,000 to 85,000 clones, about four fifths being singletons. The sequenced sample was peripheral blood. The receptor source for this set is a man aged 80 or over with active or convalescent COVID-19.

The chain carries TRBV19 and TRBJ1-2; tentatively, D is TRBD1 (5 bases). V shed 7 bases and J shed 4 bases, with 16 bases lying between them. Germline V gene sequence: CDR1 LNHDA, CDR2 SQIVND (reference sequence). The CDR3 is 14 amino acids. The CDR3 bases are TGTGCCAGTACCGAACGTGGACACGTCTATGGCTACACCTTC. It translates to CASTERGHVYGYTF.

The chain couples TRBV7-9 to TRBJ1-3; 8 bases match TRBD1. Germline V gene sequence: CDR1 SEHNR, CDR2 FQNEAQ (reference sequence). V lost 6 bases to trimming and J lost 2 bases; unmatched junction nucleotides: 0. The CDR3 has 13 residues. CDR3 loop: CASRDRAGNTIYF. The CDR3 DNA reads as TGTGCCAGCAGGGACAGGGCTGGAAACACCATATATTTT.

J is TRBJ2-7 and V is TRBV5-4; TRBD1 agrees at 10 bases. The CDR3 length is 15 residues. Germline trimming cut 2 bases from V and 7 bases from J; bases unmatched to any gene: 9. CDR1 SGHNT and CDR2 YYREEE come from the germline V gene (reference sequence). CDR3 sequence reads: CASSLTGQGFREQYF. Here the CDR3 DNA reads TGTGCCAGCAGCTTAACGGGACAGGGGTTTCGGGAGCAGTACTTC.

V gene TRBV19 combines with J gene TRBJ2-7; tentative D call: TRBD1 (5 bases). The CDR3 runs to 13 residues. Trimming took 5 bases from V and 5 from J, leaving 13 bases between them. Germline loops: CDR1 LNHDA, CDR2 SQIVND (reference sequence). CDR3 bases: TGTGCCAGTAGTCCGACAGTAAGTAACGAGCAGTACTTC. This gives the protein CASSPTVSNEQYF.

The chain carries TRBV3-1 (or the pseudogene TRBV3-2) and TRBJ1-2, with 12 bases lining up with TRBD1. J gave up 8 bases and V 0 bases, and 4 bases lay outside the gene matches. CDR3 length equals 15 residues. The germline CDR1 and CDR2 sequences are LGHDT and YNNKEL (reference sequence). This CDR3 is CASSQEGQGAGGYTF. The CDR3 coding sequence is TGTGCCAGCAGCCAAGAGGGACAGGGGGCCGGAGGCTACACCTTC.

The chain employs TRBV7-2 and TRBJ1-5; the match to TRBD1 covers 9 bases. Germline CDR1 and CDR2: SGHTA and FQGNSA. This CDR3 region has 15 residues. V was clipped by 3 bases and J by 6 bases; unmatched bases: 6. The CDR3 region is CASSFLQGAGQPQHF. CDR3 bases: TGTGCCAGCAGCTTTCTACAGGGGGCTGGTCAGCCCCAGCATTTT.

V gene TRBV27 combines with J gene TRBJ2-7, with 9 bases aligning to TRBD1. The CDR3 is 15 amino acids. CDR1 is MNHEY, CDR2 SMNVEV, per germline (reference sequence). V gave up 6 bases and J gave up 1 base; unmatched junction bases: 7. CDR3 sequence reads: CASRAGGTGSYEQYF. The CDR3 nucleotides read TGTGCCAGCAGAGCTGGGGGGACAGGGTCCTACGAGCAGTACTTC.

The CDR3, as DNA: TGTGCCAGCGGGACAACGGGAAATTCACCCCTCCACTTT. Its protein is CASGTTGNSPLHF. The rearrangement links TRBV19 to TRBJ1-6, with D tentatively TRBD1 (6 bases). V lost 9 bases, J lost 7 bases, and 13 bases lay in between. Germline V gives CDR1 LNHDA, CDR2 SQIVND (reference sequence). This CDR3 has 13 amino acids.

The chain links TRBV19 to TRBJ2-1, with TRBD2 identical over 8 bases. V lost 5 bases to trimming and J lost 2 bases; unmatched junction nucleotides: 2. The CDR3 is 14 residues long. Germline-derived CDR1 and CDR2 are LNHDA and SQIVND (reference sequence). CDR3 coding DNA: TGTGCCAGTAGTTCGGGGGGGGCCTACAATGAGCAGTTCTTC. Encoded protein: CASSSGGAYNEQFF. Full variable domain (rest looked up from reference TRBV19 and TRBJ2-1): DGGITQSPKYLFRKEGQNVTLSCEQNLNHDAMYWYRQDPGQGLRLIYYSQIVNDFQKGDIAEGYSVSREKKESFPLTVTSAQKNPTAFYLCASSSGGAYNEQFFGPGTRLTVL.

In the case of this clone: The same CDR3 also results from other DNA sequences found in this sample. This chain joins TRBV7-3 and TRBJ2-3; 8 bases line up with TRBD2. Germline V lookup: CDR1 SGHTA, CDR2 FQGTGA. This CDR3 region has 15 residues. With 5 bases clipped from V and 2 bases from J, the junction kept 6 bases outside the gene matches. CDR3 amino acids: CASSPGGGPTDTQYF. In DNA, the CDR3 is TGTGCCAGCAGCCCCGGCGGGGGGCCCACAGATACGCAGTATTTT.

Only one count was recorded for this clone. The chain joins TRBV18 to TRBJ1-2, with unresolved D. Trimming pared 0 bases from V and 6 bases from J, leaving 11 bases between. Per the germline V gene, CDR1 is KGHSH and CDR2 is LQKENI. The CDR3 extends over 14 amino acids. The DNA for the CDR3 is TGTGCCAGCTCACCACCAGCCCGAATAGATGGCTACACCTTC. Residues: CASSPPARIDGYTF.

Only one count was recorded for this clone. This chain joins TRBV5-1 and TRBJ2-7, with D possibly matching TRBD1 (6 bases). The CDR3 is 13 residues long. Germline CDR1 reads SGHRS; CDR2 reads YFSETQ. V lost 3 bases to trimming and J lost 3 bases, with 10 bases between them. The CDR3 reads CASSSDRNYEQYF. Written as DNA, the CDR3 is TGCGCCAGCAGCTCAGACAGGAACTACGAGCAGTACTTC.

V is TRBV29-1 and J is TRBJ2-7; 7 bases map to TRBD1. Germline assignment: CDR1 SQVTM and CDR2 ANQGSEA. The junction had 18 bases not matched to a gene; V was cut back by 6 bases and J by 7 bases. This CDR3 has 15 residues. CDR3 nucleotide sequence: TGCAGCGTGCTACCGGGACAGAAGCCCTGGGGGGAGCAGTACTTC. It codes for CSVLPGQKPWGEQYF.

This clone was detected only once. This rearrangement joins TRBV7-3 to TRBJ2-7; 7 nucleotides match TRBD2. The V segment lost 1 base and the J segment 6 bases; nucleotides outside the gene matches: 9. The CDR3 contains 15 residues. Germline CDR1 and CDR2: SGHTA and FQGTGA. The CDR3, as DNA: TGTGCCAGCAGCTTAAACGGGGAGGGTCTAGGCGAGCAGTACTTC. This sequence encodes CASSLNGEGLGEQYF.